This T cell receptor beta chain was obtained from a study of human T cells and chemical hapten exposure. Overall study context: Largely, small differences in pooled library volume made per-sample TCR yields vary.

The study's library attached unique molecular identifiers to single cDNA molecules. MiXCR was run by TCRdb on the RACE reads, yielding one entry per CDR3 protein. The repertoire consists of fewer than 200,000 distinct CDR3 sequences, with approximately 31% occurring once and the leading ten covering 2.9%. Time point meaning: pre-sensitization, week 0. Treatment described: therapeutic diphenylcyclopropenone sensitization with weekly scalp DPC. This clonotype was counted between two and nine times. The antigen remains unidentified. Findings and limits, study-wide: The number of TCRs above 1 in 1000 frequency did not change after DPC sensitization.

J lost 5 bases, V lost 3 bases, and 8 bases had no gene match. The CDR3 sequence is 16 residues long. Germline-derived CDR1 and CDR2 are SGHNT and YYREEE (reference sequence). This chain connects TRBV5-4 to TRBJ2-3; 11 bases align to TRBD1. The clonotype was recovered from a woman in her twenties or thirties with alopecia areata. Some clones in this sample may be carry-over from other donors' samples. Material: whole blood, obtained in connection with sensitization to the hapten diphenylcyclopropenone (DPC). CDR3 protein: CASSSLTGTGGDTQYF. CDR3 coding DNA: TGTGCCAGCAGCTCACTAACCGGGACAGGGGGAGATACGCAGTATTTT. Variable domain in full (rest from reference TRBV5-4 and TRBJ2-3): ETGVTQSPTHLIKTRGQQVTLRCSSQSGHNTVSWYQQALGQGPQFIFQYYREEENGRGNFPPRFSGLQFPNYSSELNVNALELDDSALYLCASSSLTGTGGDTQYFGPGTRLTVL.